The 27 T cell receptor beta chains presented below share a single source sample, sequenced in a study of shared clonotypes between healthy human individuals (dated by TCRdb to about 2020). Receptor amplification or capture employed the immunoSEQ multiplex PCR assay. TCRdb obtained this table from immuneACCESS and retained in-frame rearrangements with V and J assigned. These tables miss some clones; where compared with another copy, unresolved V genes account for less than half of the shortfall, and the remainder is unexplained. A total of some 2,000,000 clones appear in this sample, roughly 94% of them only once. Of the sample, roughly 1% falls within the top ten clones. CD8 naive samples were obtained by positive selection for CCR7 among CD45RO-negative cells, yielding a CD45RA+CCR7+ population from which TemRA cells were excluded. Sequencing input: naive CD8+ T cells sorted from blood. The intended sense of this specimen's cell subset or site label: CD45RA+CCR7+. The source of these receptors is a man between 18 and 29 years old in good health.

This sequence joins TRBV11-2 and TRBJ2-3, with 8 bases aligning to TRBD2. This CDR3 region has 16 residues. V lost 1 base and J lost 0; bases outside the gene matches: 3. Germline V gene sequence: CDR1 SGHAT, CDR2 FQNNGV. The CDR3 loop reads CASSLVAGTSTDTQYF. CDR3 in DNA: TGTGCCAGCAGCTTAGTAGCGGGAACTAGCACAGATACGCAGTATTTT. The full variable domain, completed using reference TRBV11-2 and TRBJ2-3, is EAGVAQSPRYKIIEKRQSVAFWCNPISGHATLYWYQQILGQGPKLLIQFQNNGVVDDSQLPKDRFSAERLKGVDSTLKIQPAKLEDSAVYLCASSLVAGTSTDTQYFGPGTRLTVL.

The CDR3 here is CASSDGTLYEQYF. The CDR3 DNA is TGTGCCAGCAGTGACGGGACTCTCTACGAGCAGTACTTC. This chain connects TRBV6-1 to TRBJ2-7, with D perhaps TRBD2 (6 bases). Trimming removed 3 bases at V and 3 bases at J, with 9 bases between. Germline lookup yields CDR1 MNHNS and CDR2 SASEGT. The CDR3 length is 13 residues.

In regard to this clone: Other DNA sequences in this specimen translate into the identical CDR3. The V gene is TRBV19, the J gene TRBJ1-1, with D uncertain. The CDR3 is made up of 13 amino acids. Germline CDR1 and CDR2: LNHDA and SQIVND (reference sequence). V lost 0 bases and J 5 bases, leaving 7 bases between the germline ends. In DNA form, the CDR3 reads TGTGCCAGTAGTATAGATGCAGAGACTGAAGCTTTCTTT. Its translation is CASSIDAETEAFF.

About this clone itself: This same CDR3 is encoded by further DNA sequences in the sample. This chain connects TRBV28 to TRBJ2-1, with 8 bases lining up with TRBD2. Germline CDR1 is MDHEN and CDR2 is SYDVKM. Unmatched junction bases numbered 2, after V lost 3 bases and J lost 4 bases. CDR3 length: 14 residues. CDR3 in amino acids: CASSFRGGYNEQFF. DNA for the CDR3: TGTGCCAGCAGTTTTCGGGGGGGTTACAATGAGCAGTTCTTC.

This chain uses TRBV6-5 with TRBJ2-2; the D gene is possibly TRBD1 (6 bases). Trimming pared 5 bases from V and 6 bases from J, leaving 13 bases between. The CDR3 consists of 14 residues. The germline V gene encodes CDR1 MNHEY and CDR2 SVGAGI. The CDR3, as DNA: TGTGCCAGCAGTCCTCCAGGGGCGCCCGGGGAGCTGTTTTTT. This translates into CASSPPGAPGELFF.

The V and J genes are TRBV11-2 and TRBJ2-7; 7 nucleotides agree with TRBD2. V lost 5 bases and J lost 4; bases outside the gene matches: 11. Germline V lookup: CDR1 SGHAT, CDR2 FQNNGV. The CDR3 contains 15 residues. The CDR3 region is CASSQITGGPYEQYF. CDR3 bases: TGTGCCAGCAGCCAAATAACGGGAGGACCATACGAGCAGTACTTC.

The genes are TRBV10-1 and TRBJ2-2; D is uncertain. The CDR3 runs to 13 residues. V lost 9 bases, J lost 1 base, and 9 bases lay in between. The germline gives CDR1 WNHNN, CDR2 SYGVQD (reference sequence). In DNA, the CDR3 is TGCGCCAGAACCACATTGAACACCGGGGAGCTGTTTTTT. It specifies CARTTLNTGELFF.

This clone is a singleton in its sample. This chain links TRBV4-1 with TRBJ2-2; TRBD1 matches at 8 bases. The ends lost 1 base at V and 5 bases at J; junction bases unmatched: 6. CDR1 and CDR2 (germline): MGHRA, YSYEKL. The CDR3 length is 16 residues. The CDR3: CASSQADRDGTGELFF. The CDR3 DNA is TGCGCCAGCAGCCAAGCGGACAGGGATGGGACCGGGGAGCTGTTTTTT.

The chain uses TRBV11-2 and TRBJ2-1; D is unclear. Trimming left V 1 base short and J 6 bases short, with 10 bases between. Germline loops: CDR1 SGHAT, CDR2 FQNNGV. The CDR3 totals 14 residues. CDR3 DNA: TGTGCCAGCAGCTTAGGACCGCTATTCAATGAGCAGTTCTTC. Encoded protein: CASSLGPLFNEQFF.

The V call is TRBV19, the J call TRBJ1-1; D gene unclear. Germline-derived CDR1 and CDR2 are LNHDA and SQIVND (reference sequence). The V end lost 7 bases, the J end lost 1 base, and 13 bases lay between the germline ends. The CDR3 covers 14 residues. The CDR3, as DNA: TGTGCCAGTATTGTTGCGGGGTCGAACACTGAAGCTTTCTTT. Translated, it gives CASIVAGSNTEAFF.

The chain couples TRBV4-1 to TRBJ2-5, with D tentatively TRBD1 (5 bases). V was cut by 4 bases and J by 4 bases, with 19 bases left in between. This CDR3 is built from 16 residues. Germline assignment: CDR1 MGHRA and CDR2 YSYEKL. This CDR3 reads CASSPRQTLILETQYF. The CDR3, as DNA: TGCGCCAGCAGCCCCCGACAGACCCTAATATTAGAGACCCAGTACTTC.

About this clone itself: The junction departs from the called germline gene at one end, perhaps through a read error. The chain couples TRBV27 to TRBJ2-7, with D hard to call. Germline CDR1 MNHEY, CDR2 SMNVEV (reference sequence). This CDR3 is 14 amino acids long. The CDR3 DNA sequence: TGTGTCAGCAGTATTAGTCAGCTCTCCTACGAGCAGTACTTC. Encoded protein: CVSSISQLSYEQYF.

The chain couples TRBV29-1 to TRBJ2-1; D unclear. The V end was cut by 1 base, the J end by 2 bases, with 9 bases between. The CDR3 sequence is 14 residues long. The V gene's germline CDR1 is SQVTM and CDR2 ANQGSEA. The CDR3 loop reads CSVEGDRAYNEQFF. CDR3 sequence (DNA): TGCAGCGTTGAAGGGGATCGGGCCTACAATGAGCAGTTCTTC.

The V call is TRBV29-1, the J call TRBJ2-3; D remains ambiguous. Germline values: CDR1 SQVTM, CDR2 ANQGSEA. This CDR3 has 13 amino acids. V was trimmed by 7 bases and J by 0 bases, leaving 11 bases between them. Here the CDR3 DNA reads TGCAGCGGGCCTGGGGATAGCACAGATACGCAGTATTTT. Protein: CSGPGDSTDTQYF.

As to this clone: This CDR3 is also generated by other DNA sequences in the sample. The CDR3 bases are TGCGCCAGCAGCCAAGACCCAGGGTCTGGAAACACCATATATTTT. Protein: CASSQDPGSGNTIYF. V and J are TRBV4-1 and TRBJ1-3; D possibly corresponds to TRBD1 (5 bases). CDR1 is MGHRA, CDR2 YSYEKL, per germline. V was cut by 0 bases and J by 1 base, with 7 bases left in between. This CDR3 is built from 15 residues.

The CDR3 DNA sequence: TGCGCCAGCAGCTATTTCTCGACAGATACGCAGTATTTT. Protein product: CASSYFSTDTQYF. This chain uses TRBV5-1 with TRBJ2-3, with D unresolved. Germline V gene sequence: CDR1 SGHRS, CDR2 YFSETQ. The CDR3 totals 13 residues. V gave up 3 bases and J gave up 3 bases, with 8 bases separating them.

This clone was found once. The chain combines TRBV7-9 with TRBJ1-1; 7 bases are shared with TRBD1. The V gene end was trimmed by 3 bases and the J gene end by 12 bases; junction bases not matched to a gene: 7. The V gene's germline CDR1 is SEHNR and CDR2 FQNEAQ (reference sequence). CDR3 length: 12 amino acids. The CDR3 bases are TGTGCCAGCAGCTTTACAGGGGAATCAACTTTCTTT. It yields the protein CASSFTGESTFF.

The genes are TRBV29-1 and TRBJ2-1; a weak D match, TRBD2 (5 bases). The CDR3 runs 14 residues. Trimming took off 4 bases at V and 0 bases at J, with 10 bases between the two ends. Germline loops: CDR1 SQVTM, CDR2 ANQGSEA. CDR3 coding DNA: TGCAGCGTTGTTACTAGAGCCTCCTACAATGAGCAGTTCTTC. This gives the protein CSVVTRASYNEQFF.

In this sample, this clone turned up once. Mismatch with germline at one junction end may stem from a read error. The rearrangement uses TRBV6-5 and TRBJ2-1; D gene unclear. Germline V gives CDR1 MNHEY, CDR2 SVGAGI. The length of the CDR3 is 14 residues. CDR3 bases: TGTGCCAGCAGTAACTCCCTCGCCTACAATGAGCAGTTCTTC. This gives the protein CASSNSLAYNEQFF.

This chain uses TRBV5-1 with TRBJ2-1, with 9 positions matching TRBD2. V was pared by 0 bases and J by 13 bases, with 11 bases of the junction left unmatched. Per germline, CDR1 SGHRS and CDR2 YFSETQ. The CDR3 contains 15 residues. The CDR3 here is CASSLASRSGSSQFF. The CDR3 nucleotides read TGCGCCAGCAGCTTGGCATCGCGTAGCGGGAGCAGCCAGTTCTTC. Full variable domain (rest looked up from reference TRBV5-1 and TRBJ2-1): KAGVTQTPRYLIKTRGQQVTLSCSPISGHRSVSWYQQTPGQGLQFLFEYFSETQRNKGNFPGRFSGRQFSNSRSEMNVSTLELGDSALYLCASSLASRSGSSQFFGPGTRLTVL.

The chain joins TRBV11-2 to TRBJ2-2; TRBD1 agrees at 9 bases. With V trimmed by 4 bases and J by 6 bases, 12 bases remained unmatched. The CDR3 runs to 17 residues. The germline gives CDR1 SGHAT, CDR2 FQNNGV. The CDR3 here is CASSSKIWDRAPGELFF. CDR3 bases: TGTGCCAGCAGCTCCAAGATTTGGGACAGGGCTCCCGGGGAGCTGTTTTTT. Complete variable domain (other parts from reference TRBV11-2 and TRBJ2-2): EAGVAQSPRYKIIEKRQSVAFWCNPISGHATLYWYQQILGQGPKLLIQFQNNGVVDDSQLPKDRFSAERLKGVDSTLKIQPAKLEDSAVYLCASSSKIWDRAPGELFFGEGSRLTVL.

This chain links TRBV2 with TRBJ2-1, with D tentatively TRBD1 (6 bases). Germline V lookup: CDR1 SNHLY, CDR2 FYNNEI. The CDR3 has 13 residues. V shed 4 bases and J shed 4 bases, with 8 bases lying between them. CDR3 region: CASSGGQYNEQFF. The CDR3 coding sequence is TGTGCCAGCAGTGGGGGGCAGTACAATGAGCAGTTCTTC.

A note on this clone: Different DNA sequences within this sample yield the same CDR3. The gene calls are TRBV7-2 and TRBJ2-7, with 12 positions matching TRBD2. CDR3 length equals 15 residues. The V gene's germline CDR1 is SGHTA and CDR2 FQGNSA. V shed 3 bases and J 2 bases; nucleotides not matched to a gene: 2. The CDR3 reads CASSFGLAGPYEQYF. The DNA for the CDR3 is TGTGCCAGCAGCTTTGGACTAGCGGGACCCTACGAGCAGTACTTC.

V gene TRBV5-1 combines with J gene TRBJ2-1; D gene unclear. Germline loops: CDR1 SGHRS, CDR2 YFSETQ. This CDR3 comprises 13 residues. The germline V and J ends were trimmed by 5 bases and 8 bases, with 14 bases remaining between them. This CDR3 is CASRLVATDEQFF. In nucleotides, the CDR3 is TGCGCCAGCAGGCTGGTAGCTACCGATGAGCAGTTCTTC. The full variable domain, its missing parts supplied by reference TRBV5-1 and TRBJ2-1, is KAGVTQTPRYLIKTRGQQVTLSCSPISGHRSVSWYQQTPGQGLQFLFEYFSETQRNKGNFPGRFSGRQFSNSRSEMNVSTLELGDSALYLCASRLVATDEQFFGPGTRLTVL.

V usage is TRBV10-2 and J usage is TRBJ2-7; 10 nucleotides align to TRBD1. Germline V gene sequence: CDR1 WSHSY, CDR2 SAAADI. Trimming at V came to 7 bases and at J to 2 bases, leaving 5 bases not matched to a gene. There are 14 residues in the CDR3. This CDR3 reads CASIGTGDTYEQYF. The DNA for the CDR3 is TGCGCCAGCATTGGGACAGGGGATACCTACGAGCAGTACTTC.

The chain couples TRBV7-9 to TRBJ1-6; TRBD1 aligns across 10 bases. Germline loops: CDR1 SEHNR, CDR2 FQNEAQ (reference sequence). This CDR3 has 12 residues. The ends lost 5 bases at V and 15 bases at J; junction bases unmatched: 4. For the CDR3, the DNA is TGTGCCAGCAGCCCGACAGGGGGCCGCCTCCACTTT. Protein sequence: CASSPTGGRLHF.

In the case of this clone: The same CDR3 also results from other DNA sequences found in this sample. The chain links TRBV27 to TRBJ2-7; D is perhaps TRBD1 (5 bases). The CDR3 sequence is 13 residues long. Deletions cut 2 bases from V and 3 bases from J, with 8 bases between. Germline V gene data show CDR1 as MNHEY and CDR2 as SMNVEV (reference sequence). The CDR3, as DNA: TGTGCCAGCAGTTTAGACAGAGGCTACGAGCAGTACTTC. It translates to CASSLDRGYEQYF.